One and the same sample provided the 14 T cell receptor beta chains below, sequenced in a study of identifying expanded T cells in peripheral blood. TCRdb's copy holds only in-frame clones and misses some; the assay was immunoSEQ multiplex PCR. Of fewer than 60,000 clones in the sample, 82% were seen once. Sequencing was carried out using blood. All receptors derive from a person aged 18 to 69 in good health.

The chain links TRBV7-9 to TRBJ1-2, with D hard to call. CDR1 is SEHNR, CDR2 FQNEAQ, per germline (reference sequence). V lost 3 bases to trimming and J lost 7 bases, with 15 bases between them. The CDR3 is made up of 14 amino acids. The CDR3 DNA reads TGTGCCAGCAGCTTTCCAGAGAGGATGGGTGGCTACACCTTC. It encodes CASSFPERMGGYTF.

V and J are TRBV5-4 and TRBJ2-7; D is undetermined. CDR1 and CDR2 (germline): SGHNT, YYREEE (reference sequence). This CDR3 is 13 amino acids long. V shed 1 base and J shed 5 bases, with 10 bases lying between them. CDR3: CASSLPGRDEQYF. The CDR3 DNA reads TGTGCCAGCAGCTTGCCCGGTCGTGACGAGCAGTACTTC.

The chain has TRBV5-4 and TRBJ1-2, with D hard to call. V was cut by 2 bases and J by 2 bases, with 10 bases left in between. The CDR3 runs 14 residues. Per the germline V gene, CDR1 is SGHNT and CDR2 is YYREEE (reference sequence). The CDR3 sequence is CASSFGGFNYGYTF. Here the CDR3 DNA reads TGTGCCAGCAGCTTCGGAGGATTCAACTATGGCTACACCTTC.

This clone occurred a few times. The rearrangement links TRBV5-1 to TRBJ2-3, with D possibly matching TRBD1 (6 bases). V lost 0 bases, J lost 0 bases, and 8 bases lay in between. This CDR3 has 15 residues. Germline V lookup: CDR1 SGHRS, CDR2 YFSETQ. The DNA for the CDR3 is TGCGCCAGCAGCTTGGATACAGGGAGCACAGATACGCAGTATTTT. As protein: CASSLDTGSTDTQYF.

The chain employs TRBV4-1 and TRBJ1-4; 7 positions agree with TRBD1. This CDR3 contains 16 residues. V shed 1 base, J shed 5 bases, and the junction held 7 bases outside the gene matches. Germline CDR1 reads MGHRA; CDR2 reads YSYEKL. This CDR3 reads CASSQVPGQKNEKLFF. The CDR3 DNA is TGCGCCAGCAGCCAAGTTCCGGGACAGAAAAATGAAAAACTGTTTTTT.

This clone appeared once. V gene TRBV7-9 combines with J gene TRBJ1-1, with TRBD1 matching over 11 bases. The CDR3 spans 13 residues. V was pared by 5 bases and J by 6 bases, with 2 bases of the junction left unmatched. Germline assignment: CDR1 SEHNR and CDR2 FQNEAQ (reference sequence). For the CDR3, the DNA is TGTGCCAGCAGCCCGGACAGGGGGCCTGAAGCTTTCTTT. Its translation: CASSPDRGPEAFF. The whole variable domain, remainder taken from reference TRBV7-9 and TRBJ1-1, is DTGVSQNPRHKITKRGQNVTFRCDPISEHNRLYWYRQTLGQGPEFLTYFQNEAQLEKSRLLSDRFSAERPKGSFSTLEIQRTEQGDSAMYLCASSPDRGPEAFFGQGTRLTVV.

The V and J genes are TRBV19 and TRBJ1-1; 7 nucleotides match TRBD1. The V gene's germline CDR1 is LNHDA and CDR2 SQIVND (reference sequence). V dropped 4 bases and J dropped 0; count of bases not matched to a gene: 2. The length of the CDR3 is 14 residues. The CDR3 region has the DNA TGTGCCAGTAGTAGACAGGGTTTGAACACTGAAGCTTTCTTT. Translating gives CASSRQGLNTEAFF.

This clone was found many times. This rearrangement joins TRBV11-2 to TRBJ1-4; TRBD1 matches at 9 bases. The CDR3 sequence is 16 residues long. The germline V gene encodes CDR1 SGHAT and CDR2 FQNNGV. Trimming cost V 4 bases and J 8 bases; bases outside gene matches: 11. The CDR3 DNA is TGTGCCAGCAGCTACACTACCGGGACAGGGTACGAAAAACTGTTTTTT. It specifies CASSYTTGTGYEKLFF.

V is TRBV4-3 and J is TRBJ2-1; D is possibly TRBD1 (6 bases). The CDR3 is 21 amino acids. Germline CDR1 reads LGHNA; CDR2 reads YSLEER. The germline V and J ends were trimmed by 0 bases and 0 bases, with 24 bases remaining between them. The CDR3 spells CASSQDIWGYGGRSSYNEQFF. Written as DNA, the CDR3 is TGCGCCAGCAGCCAAGATATCTGGGGGTATGGGGGCCGTAGCTCCTACAATGAGCAGTTCTTC.

The chain links TRBV9 to TRBJ2-2, with a tentative D call TRBD1 (6 bases). Germline lookup yields CDR1 SGDLS and CDR2 YYNGEE. V was shortened by 3 bases and J by 5 bases, with 11 bases between the two germline ends. The CDR3 covers 14 residues. In DNA, the CDR3 is TGTGCCAGCAGCGGGACCAGGGGAACCGGGGAGCTGTTTTTT. Its translation: CASSGTRGTGELFF.

The rearrangement links TRBV2 to TRBJ2-7; 7 bases align to TRBD2. Germline V CDR1 and CDR2: SNHLY, FYNNEI. V was clipped by 3 bases and J by 5 bases; unmatched bases: 10. The CDR3 is 15 amino acids. The CDR3 DNA is TGTGCCAGCAGTGACAGGACTAGACGCGTCGACGAGCAGTACGTC. This sequence encodes CASSDRTRRVDEQYV.

The chain is built from TRBV29-1 and TRBJ1-2, with D possibly being TRBD1 (6 bases). Germline values: CDR1 SQVTM, CDR2 ANQGSEA. The CDR3 has 15 amino acids. V was trimmed by 3 bases and J by 2 bases, leaving 16 bases between them. The DNA of the CDR3 is TGCAGCGTTGAGAAGGGCGGGGGCCGGAACTATGGCTACACCTTC. Amino acid sequence: CSVEKGGGRNYGYTF.

The chain employs TRBV7-2 and TRBJ2-1; 12 nucleotides match TRBD2. V shed 5 bases, J shed 5 bases, and the junction held 13 bases outside the gene matches. Germline CDR1 is SGHTA and CDR2 is FQGNSA. The CDR3 is 18 residues long. CDR3 in amino acids: CASSPKTSGRGWDNEQFF. The CDR3 bases are TGTGCCAGCAGCCCCAAGACTAGCGGGAGAGGTTGGGACAATGAGCAGTTCTTC.

V and J are TRBV27 and TRBJ2-2; the match to TRBD2 covers 7 bases. The CDR3 loop spans 15 amino acids. From germline, CDR1 is MNHEY and CDR2 SMNVEV (reference sequence). The V segment lost 7 bases and the J segment 6 bases; nucleotides outside the gene matches: 11. CDR3 sequence reads: CASKPGGRVAGELFF. The CDR3 bases are TGTGCCAGCAAACCAGGTGGGAGGGTAGCCGGGGAGCTGTTTTTT.